The clone carrying this T cell receptor (beta chain) was detected once. Antigen: not known. Per germline, CDR1 MNHEY and CDR2 SVGAGI. Trimming took off 6 bases at V and 5 bases at J, with 14 bases between the two ends. CDR3 length: 13 residues. The sample is drawn from a study of radiation and T cells in renal cell carcinoma. Across the whole study: Nephrectomy followed 15 Gy stereotactic body radiation by 4 weeks.

Repertoires were generated with immunoSEQ multiplex PCR, while TCRdb's copy carries only in-frame clones and drops some. The sample lists fewer than 150,000 clones; about 88% were seen once. Specified time point: blood 2 weeks post-SBRT. Specified treatment: 15 Gy SBRT to primary tumor, nephrectomy 4 weeks later. Clear cell pathology was present in this patient's renal cell carcinoma. Study observations and caveats: Top tumor clonotypes rose in blood 2 weeks post-radiation, then contracted. Pretreatment tumor biopsies were lacking, so baseline clonotypes are unknown.

This clonotype was sampled from a woman aged 65 to 85 with renal cell carcinoma. The chain uses TRBV6-5 and TRBJ2-7, with D possibly being TRBD1 (6 bases). This sample comprised blood, obtained from a patient whose treatment included radiotherapy and nephrectomy. The CDR3, as DNA: TGTGCCAGCAGAGGCCCCTACAGGGACGAGCAGTACTTC. Its translation: CASRGPYRDEQYF.